The 32 T cell receptor beta chains below come from one sample, sequenced in a study of blood T cell repertoires in COVID-19. Clones were read by immunoSEQ multiplex PCR, and TCRdb kept only the in-frame ones, dropping some. This sample carries approximately 200,000 clones, roughly 83% of them seen once, and the ten largest clones take 1.3%. Input material: PBMCs or T cells enriched from blood (not recorded which). These receptors all stem from a woman aged 40 to 50 with acute COVID-19.

This chain's CDR3 is CASSPRSQGPNYGYTF. For the CDR3, the DNA is TGTGCCAGCTCACCAAGATCGCAGGGCCCTAACTATGGCTACACCTTC. This chain links TRBV18 with TRBJ1-2; D possibly corresponds to TRBD1 (5 bases). Trimming took off 2 bases at V and 0 bases at J, with 13 bases between the two ends. The CDR3 loop spans 16 amino acids. CDR1 KGHSH and CDR2 LQKENI come from the germline V gene.

V is TRBV7-9 and J is TRBJ1-1, with D hard to call. The CDR3 totals 12 residues. V lost 3 bases, J lost 5 bases, and 7 bases lay in between. The V gene's germline CDR1 is SEHNR and CDR2 FQNEAQ (reference sequence). This CDR3 is CASSFQWTEAFF. In DNA form, the CDR3 reads TGTGCCAGCAGCTTCCAGTGGACTGAAGCTTTCTTT.

The rearrangement joins TRBV2 to TRBJ1-4; D gene uncertain. The CDR3 extends over 12 amino acids. V was clipped by 3 bases and J by 6 bases, with 5 bases between them. The V gene's germline CDR1 is SNHLY and CDR2 FYNNEI. The CDR3 region is CASSDIDEKLFF. Written as DNA, the CDR3 is TGTGCCAGCAGTGATATCGATGAAAAACTGTTTTTT.

The sample holds a few counts of this clone. The CDR3 DNA is TGTGCCAGCAGCTTGGGCGGAGTTCCAAATGGCTACACCTTC. Encoded protein: CASSLGGVPNGYTF. The rearrangement joins TRBV5-8 to TRBJ1-2; the D is unclear. V lost 0 bases and J 6 bases, leaving 12 bases between the germline ends. The germline V gene encodes CDR1 SGHTS and CDR2 YDEGEE. The CDR3 extends over 14 amino acids.

The chain recombines TRBV5-5 with TRBJ1-5; D gene uncertain. CDR3 length equals 14 residues. V dropped 4 bases and J dropped 4 bases, with 12 bases sitting between them. Germline loops: CDR1 SGHKS, CDR2 YYEKEE (reference sequence). CDR3 DNA: TGTGCCAGCAGCCCCGGACTTGAGAATCAGCCCCAGCATTTT. Encoded protein: CASSPGLENQPQHF. Complete variable domain (other parts from reference TRBV5-5 and TRBJ1-5): DAGVTQSPTHLIKTRGQQVTLRCSPISGHKSVSWYQQVLGQGPQFIFQYYEKEERGRGNFPDRFSARQFPNYSSELNVNALLLGDSALYLCASSPGLENQPQHFGDGTRLSIL.

This clone came up a few times. V is TRBV7-2 and J is TRBJ1-2; 8 bases fit TRBD1. V lost 5 bases, J lost 8 bases, and 13 bases stayed unmatched. In germline, CDR1 is SGHTA, CDR2 FQGNSA. The CDR3 has 15 amino acids. CDR3 sequence (DNA): TGTGCCAGCAGCATCTTAGGTGACAGGGGAGGAGGCTACACCTTC. As protein: CASSILGDRGGGYTF.

Only one count was recorded for this clone. V is TRBV5-5 and J is TRBJ1-2, with 8 bases fitting TRBD1. Germline V gene sequence: CDR1 SGHKS, CDR2 YYEKEE (reference sequence). V trimming: 3 bases; J trimming: 13 bases; junction bases outside the gene matches: 8. CDR3 length: 12 residues. This CDR3 reads CASSSNRGYGTF. The CDR3 coding sequence is TGTGCCAGCAGCTCCAACAGGGGGTATGGCACCTTC.

The chain employs TRBV11-3 and TRBJ2-6, with D uncertain. The germline V gene encodes CDR1 SGHNT and CDR2 YENEEA. The CDR3 consists of 15 residues. V shed 1 base and J shed 0 bases, with 4 bases lying between them. CDR3 in DNA: TGTGCCAGCAGCTTAGGGAGCTCTGGGGCCAACGTCCTGACTTTC. Its translation is CASSLGSSGANVLTF.

The rearrangement uses TRBV7-2 and TRBJ2-3, with TRBD2 matching over 8 bases. Germline V gene data show CDR1 as SGHTA and CDR2 as FQGNSA. CDR3 length: 14 amino acids. The V segment lost 4 bases and the J segment 4 bases; nucleotides outside the gene matches: 4. The CDR3 loop reads CASSSGTRSDTQYF. DNA for the CDR3: TGTGCCAGCAGCTCCGGGACTAGATCAGATACGCAGTATTTT. Together with reference TRBV7-2 and TRBJ2-3, the CDR3 gives the full variable domain: GAGVSQSPSNKVTEKGKDVELRCDPISGHTALYWYRQSLGQGLEFLIYFQGNSAPDKSGLPSDRFSAERTGGSVSTLTIQRTQQEDSAVYLCASSSGTRSDTQYFGPGTRLTVL.

This clone has just one count. The rearrangement joins TRBV5-4 to TRBJ2-7, with TRBD2 matching over 13 bases. V was pared by 4 bases and J by 3 bases, with 4 bases of the junction left unmatched. The CDR3 contains 15 residues. The germline gives CDR1 SGHNT, CDR2 YYREEE (reference sequence). The CDR3 region is CASSPRTSGSYEQYF. CDR3 coding DNA: TGTGCCAGCAGCCCAAGGACTAGCGGGAGCTACGAGCAGTACTTC.

This clone was counted a single time. The chain recombines TRBV3-1 (or the pseudogene TRBV3-2) with TRBJ2-1; 7 bases map to TRBD1. The V and J ends lost 3 bases and 7 bases, in that order; junction bases with no gene match: 12. Germline lookup yields CDR1 LGHDT and CDR2 YNNKEL (reference sequence). The CDR3 extends over 16 amino acids. The CDR3 here is CASSHSPGGIRNEQFF. CDR3 DNA sequence: TGTGCCAGCAGCCATTCCCCAGGGGGTATTAGGAATGAGCAGTTCTTC.

This rearrangement joins TRBV5-1 to TRBJ1-1; D is unclear. The germline V gene encodes CDR1 SGHRS and CDR2 YFSETQ. Trimming took off 0 bases at V and 7 bases at J, with 13 bases between the two ends. The CDR3 sequence is 14 residues long. The CDR3 reads CASSLGGGKLEAFF. The CDR3 region has the DNA TGCGCCAGCAGCTTGGGTGGAGGGAAGCTTGAAGCTTTCTTT.

This chain links TRBV7-9 with TRBJ2-1, with D possibly being TRBD1 (5 bases). CDR3 size: 15 residues. Germline loops: CDR1 SEHNR, CDR2 FQNEAQ (reference sequence). Trimming removed 4 bases at V and 8 bases at J, with 18 bases between. CDR3 nucleotide sequence: TGTGCCAGCAGCTCCAAAAACCAGGGTTCCCATGAGCAGTTCTTC. The encoded protein is CASSSKNQGSHEQFF.

The J gene is TRBJ2-7, the V gene TRBV19; 9 bases line up with TRBD1. Per germline, CDR1 LNHDA and CDR2 SQIVND (reference sequence). With 3 bases clipped from V and 4 bases from J, the junction kept 7 bases outside the gene matches. The CDR3 loop spans 15 amino acids. This CDR3 is CASSMTGTGNYEQYF. In DNA form, the CDR3 reads TGTGCCAGTAGTATGACCGGGACAGGGAATTACGAGCAGTACTTC.

This chain uses TRBV7-9 with TRBJ1-6; TRBD1 agrees at 9 bases. Trimming at V came to 11 bases and at J to 1 base, leaving 3 bases not matched to a gene. This CDR3 has 14 residues. The germline V gene has CDR1 SEHNR and CDR2 FQNEAQ (reference sequence). The chain's CDR3 is CAGQGMSYNSPLHF. As DNA, the CDR3 is TGTGCCGGACAGGGGATGTCCTATAATTCACCCCTCCACTTT.

J is TRBJ1-1 and V is TRBV5-4; D gene ambiguous. Trimming left V 5 bases short and J 6 bases short, with 17 bases between. The CDR3 has 14 residues. Germline loops: CDR1 SGHNT, CDR2 YYREEE (reference sequence). CDR3 coding DNA: TGTGCCAGCAGTCCCCCCGGAGGGTTGCCTGAAGCTTTCTTT. Its protein product is CASSPPGGLPEAFF.

The gene calls are TRBV28 and TRBJ2-7, with D possibly TRBD2 on 6 matching bases. This CDR3 is built from 12 residues. Trimming pared 11 bases from V and 1 base from J, leaving 12 bases between. Per germline, CDR1 MDHEN and CDR2 SYDVKM. CDR3 region: CAVLARSYEQYF. CDR3 DNA: TGTGCCGTCCTAGCGCGATCCTACGAGCAGTACTTC.

The rearrangement joins TRBV19 to TRBJ2-6; no reliable D call. The germline CDR1 and CDR2 sequences are LNHDA and SQIVND (reference sequence). The CDR3 has 15 residues. V was trimmed by 5 bases and J by 0 bases, leaving 8 bases between them. The CDR3 region is CASSPTHSGANVLTF. CDR3 nucleotides: TGTGCCAGTAGTCCTACGCACTCTGGGGCCAACGTCCTGACTTTC.

The rearrangement joins TRBV5-4 to TRBJ2-1; D might be TRBD2 (7 bases). The CDR3 covers 17 residues. Germline V gene sequence: CDR1 SGHNT, CDR2 YYREEE (reference sequence). V gave up 4 bases and J gave up 0 bases, with 17 bases separating them. In nucleotides, the CDR3 is TGTGCCAGCAGCAGGGCGGGGGCCAGAGGCTCCTACAATGAGCAGTTCTTC. Translated: CASSRAGARGSYNEQFF. The whole variable domain, filled in from reference TRBV5-4 and TRBJ2-1, reads ETGVTQSPTHLIKTRGQQVTLRCSSQSGHNTVSWYQQALGQGPQFIFQYYREEENGRGNFPPRFSGLQFPNYSSELNVNALELDDSALYLCASSRAGARGSYNEQFFGPGTRLTVL.

CDR3 loop: CACRRDSRNTGELFF. The CDR3 nucleotides read TGCGCCTGCCGCCGGGACAGCAGGAACACCGGGGAGCTGTTTTTT. This chain uses TRBV5-1 with TRBJ2-2, with 7 bases that match TRBD1. Trimming at V came to 10 bases and at J to 1 base, leaving 10 bases not matched to a gene. The CDR3 covers 15 residues. CDR1 is SGHRS, CDR2 YFSETQ, per germline.

The J gene is TRBJ1-2, the V gene TRBV10-3; 7 nucleotides match TRBD1. CDR3 length: 14 residues. The germline V gene has CDR1 ENHRY and CDR2 SYGVKD. Trimming at V came to 4 bases and at J to 8 bases, leaving 10 bases not matched to a gene. The CDR3 reads CAISAFQGGEGYTF. The CDR3 nucleotides are TGTGCCATCAGTGCATTCCAAGGGGGCGAGGGCTACACCTTC.

V gene TRBV29-1 combines with J gene TRBJ2-5; no reliable D call. V was shortened by 6 bases and J by 2 bases, with 16 bases between the two germline ends. Germline assignment: CDR1 SQVTM and CDR2 ANQGSEA. The CDR3 is 14 residues long. CDR3 amino acids: CSVEKTLWQETQYF. The CDR3 coding sequence is TGCAGCGTGGAAAAGACACTTTGGCAAGAGACCCAGTACTTC. The full variable domain, in which reference TRBV29-1 and TRBJ2-5 provide the parts outside the CDR3, is SAVISQKPSRDICQRGTSLTIQCQVDSQVTMMFWYRQQPGQSLTLIATANQGSEATYESGFVIDKFPISRPNLTFSTLTVSNMSPEDSSIYLCSVEKTLWQETQYFGPGTRLLVL.

The rearrangement joins TRBV6-2 or TRBV6-3 to TRBJ1-3; 10 bases line up with TRBD1. The CDR3 spans 17 residues. Looked up from germline, CDR1 is MNHEY and CDR2 is SVGEGT. Trimming at V came to 5 bases and at J to 2 bases, leaving 9 bases not matched to a gene. CDR3 in amino acids: CASSGRDRGRTGNTIYF. The CDR3 nucleotides are TGTGCCAGCAGTGGCCGGGACAGGGGAAGGACTGGAAACACCATATATTTT.

This clone was counted a few times. J is TRBJ1-6 and V is TRBV27; TRBD1 matches 7 bases. This CDR3 has 16 residues. V lost 6 bases, J lost 9 bases, and 14 bases stayed unmatched. In germline, CDR1 is MNHEY, CDR2 SMNVEV (reference sequence). CDR3 nucleotide sequence: TGTGCCAGCAGCCGTAAACCCGGGACAGCCTCTTCACCCCTCCACTTT. It is translated as CASSRKPGTASSPLHF.

About this clone: The junction departs from the called germline gene at one end, perhaps through a read error. J is TRBJ1-3 and V is TRBV7-9; 7 nucleotides match TRBD1. The CDR3 is made up of 16 amino acids. CDR1 SEHNR and CDR2 FQNEAQ come from the germline V gene (reference sequence). CDR3 in amino acids: CASSLAGTVSRNTIYF. CDR3 in DNA: TGTGCCAGCAGCTTAGCGGGGACAGTCTCTAGAAACACCATATATTTT.

This rearrangement joins TRBV15 to TRBJ1-2; D not resolved. Trimming removed 2 bases at V and 4 bases at J, with 8 bases between. CDR3 length equals 13 residues. Germline-derived CDR1 and CDR2 are LNHNV and YYDKDF (reference sequence). CDR3 DNA sequence: TGTGCCACCAGCAGATCCTCCCCCTATGGCTACACCTTC. Translation gives CATSRSSPYGYTF. Variable domain in full (rest from reference TRBV15 and TRBJ1-2): DAMVIQNPRYQVTQFGKPVTLSCSQTLNHNVMYWYQQKSSQAPKLLFHYYDKDFNNEADTPDNFQSRRPNTSFCFLDIRSPGLGDTAMYLCATSRSSPYGYTFGSGTRLTVV.

The chain couples TRBV27 to TRBJ1-5, with a weak D call TRBD1 (5 bases). Trimming stripped 1 base from V and 1 base from J, with 8 bases between. Germline values: CDR1 MNHEY, CDR2 SMNVEV (reference sequence). The CDR3 loop spans 15 amino acids. The CDR3 protein is CASSLLGGSNQPQHF. The CDR3 DNA reads as TGTGCCAGCAGTTTATTGGGGGGGAGCAATCAGCCCCAGCATTTT.

The chain combines TRBV9 with TRBJ1-1; D is ambiguous. The V gene's germline CDR1 is SGDLS and CDR2 YYNGEE. Trimming stripped 4 bases from V and 5 bases from J, with 24 bases between. This CDR3 is built from 17 residues. CDR3 nucleotide sequence: TGTGCCAGCAGCCCGAGAGGGTACCCCGGTAGGCGGACTGAAGCTTTCTTT. Translating it yields CASSPRGYPGRRTEAFF. Combining the CDR3 with reference TRBV9 and TRBJ1-1 gives the whole variable domain DSGVTQTPKHLITATGQRVTLRCSPRSGDLSVYWYQQSLDQGLQFLIQYYNGEERAKGNILERFSAQQFPDLHSELNLSSLELGDSALYFCASSPRGYPGRRTEAFFGQGTRLTVV.

The chain joins TRBV10-3 to TRBJ1-6, with 8 bases lining up with TRBD1. CDR3 length: 16 amino acids. Germline V lookup: CDR1 ENHRY, CDR2 SYGVKD. V lost 3 bases and J lost 9; bases outside the gene matches: 10. CDR3 residues: CAISETGGLLGSPLHF. The CDR3 region has the DNA TGTGCCATCAGTGAAACAGGGGGACTCTTAGGTTCACCCCTCCACTTT.

As to this clone: The same CDR3 can be traced to other DNA sequences in this sample. CDR3 DNA sequence: TGTGCCAGCAGCTTAAGACTAGCCAAAAACATTCAGTACTTC. Amino acid sequence: CASSLRLAKNIQYF. The genes are TRBV7-2 and TRBJ2-4, with D hard to call. The CDR3 sequence is 14 residues long. The V end lost 2 bases, the J end lost 0 bases, and 5 bases lay between the germline ends. Germline V CDR1 and CDR2: SGHTA, FQGNSA.

The V and J genes are TRBV11-2 and TRBJ2-7, with 8 bases aligning to TRBD1. This CDR3 is 16 amino acids long. Losses at the gene ends were 1 base for V and 1 base for J; bases not matched to a gene: 6. Germline V gives CDR1 SGHAT, CDR2 FQNNGV. Here the CDR3 DNA reads TGTGCCAGCAGCTTAGCGGACAGGGTGGAGTCCTACGAGCAGTACTTC. Translation: CASSLADRVESYEQYF.

A few counts support this clone. This sequence joins TRBV12-2 and TRBJ2-3; the table's D call TRBD1 went unverified against the DNA. TRBV12-2 is noted as a pseudogene. This CDR3 comprises 19 residues. The CDR3 sequence: CASRLDRGQGALSTDTQYF. The DNA of the CDR3 is TGTGCAAGTCGCTTAGACCGAGGACAGGGGGCCCTTAGCACAGATACGCAGTATTTT.